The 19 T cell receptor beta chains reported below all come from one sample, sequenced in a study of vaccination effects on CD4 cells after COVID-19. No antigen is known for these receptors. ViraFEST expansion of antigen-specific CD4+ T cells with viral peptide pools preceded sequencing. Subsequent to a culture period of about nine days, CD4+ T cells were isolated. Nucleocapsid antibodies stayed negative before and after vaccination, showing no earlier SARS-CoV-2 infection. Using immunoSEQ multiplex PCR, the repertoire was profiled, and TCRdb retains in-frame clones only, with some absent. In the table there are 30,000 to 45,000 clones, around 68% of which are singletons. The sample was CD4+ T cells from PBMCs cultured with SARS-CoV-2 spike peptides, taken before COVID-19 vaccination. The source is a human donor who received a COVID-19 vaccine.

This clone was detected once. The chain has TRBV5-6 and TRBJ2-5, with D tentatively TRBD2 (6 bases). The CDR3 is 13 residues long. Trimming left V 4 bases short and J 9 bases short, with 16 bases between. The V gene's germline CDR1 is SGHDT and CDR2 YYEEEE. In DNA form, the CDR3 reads TGTGCCAGCAGCCCGGAGGCCCGGGAGTCCCAGTACTTC. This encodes CASSPEARESQYF.

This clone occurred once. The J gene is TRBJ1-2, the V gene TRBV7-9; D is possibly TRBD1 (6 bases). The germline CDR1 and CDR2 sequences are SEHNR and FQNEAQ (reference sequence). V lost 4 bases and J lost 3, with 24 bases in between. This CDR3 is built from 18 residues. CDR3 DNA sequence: TGTGCCAGCAGCTCGGAGGGGGGGGGCAGGGGACAATACTATGGCTACACCTTC. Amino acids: CASSSEGGGRGQYYGYTF.

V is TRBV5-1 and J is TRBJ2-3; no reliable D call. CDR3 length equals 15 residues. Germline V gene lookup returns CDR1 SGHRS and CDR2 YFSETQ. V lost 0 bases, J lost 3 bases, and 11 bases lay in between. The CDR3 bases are TGCGCCAGCAGCTTGGACCTCCCTGGGACAGATACGCAGTATTTT. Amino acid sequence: CASSLDLPGTDTQYF.

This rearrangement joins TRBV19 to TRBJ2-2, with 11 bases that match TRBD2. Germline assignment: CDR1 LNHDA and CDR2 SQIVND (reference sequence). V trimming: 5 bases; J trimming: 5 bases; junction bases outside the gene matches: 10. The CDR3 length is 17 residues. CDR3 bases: TGTGCCAGTAGTCACATAGCGGGAGGGCCCGGGACCGGGGAGCTGTTTTTT. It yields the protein CASSHIAGGPGTGELFF.

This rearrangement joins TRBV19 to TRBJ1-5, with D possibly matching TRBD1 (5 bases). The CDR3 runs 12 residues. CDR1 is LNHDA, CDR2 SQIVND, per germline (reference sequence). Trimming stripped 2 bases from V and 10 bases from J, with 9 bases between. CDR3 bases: TGTGCCAGTAGTATACAGGGATCACCCCAGCATTTT. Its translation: CASSIQGSPQHF.

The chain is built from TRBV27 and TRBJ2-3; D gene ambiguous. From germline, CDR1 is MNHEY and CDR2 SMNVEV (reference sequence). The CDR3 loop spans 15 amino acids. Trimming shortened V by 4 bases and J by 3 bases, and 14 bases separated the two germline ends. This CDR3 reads CASSSKGLGTDTQYF. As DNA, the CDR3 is TGTGCCAGCAGTTCCAAGGGTTTAGGTACAGATACGCAGTATTTT.

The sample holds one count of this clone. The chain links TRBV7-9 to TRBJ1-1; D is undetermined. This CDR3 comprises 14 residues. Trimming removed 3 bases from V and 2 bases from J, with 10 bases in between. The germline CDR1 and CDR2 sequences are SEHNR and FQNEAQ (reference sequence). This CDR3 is CASSFPGLNTEAFF. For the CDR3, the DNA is TGTGCCAGCAGCTTTCCGGGGTTAAACACTGAAGCTTTCTTT. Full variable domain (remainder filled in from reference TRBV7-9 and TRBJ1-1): DTGVSQNPRHKITKRGQNVTFRCDPISEHNRLYWYRQTLGQGPEFLTYFQNEAQLEKSRLLSDRFSAERPKGSFSTLEIQRTEQGDSAMYLCASSFPGLNTEAFFGQGTRLTVV.

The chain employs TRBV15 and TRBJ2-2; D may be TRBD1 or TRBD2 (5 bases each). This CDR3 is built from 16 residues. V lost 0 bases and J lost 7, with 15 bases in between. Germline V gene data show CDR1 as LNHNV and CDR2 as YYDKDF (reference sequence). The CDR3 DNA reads TGTGCCACCAGCAGAGATCGGAGAGGGGCAGGCGGGGAGCTGTTTTTT. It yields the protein CATSRDRRGAGGELFF.

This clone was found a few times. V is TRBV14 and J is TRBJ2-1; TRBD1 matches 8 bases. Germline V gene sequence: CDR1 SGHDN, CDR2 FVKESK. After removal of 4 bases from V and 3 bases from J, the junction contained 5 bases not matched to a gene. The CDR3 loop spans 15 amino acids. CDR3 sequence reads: CASSLGTGNYNEQFF. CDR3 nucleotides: TGTGCCAGCAGCCTCGGGACAGGAAACTACAATGAGCAGTTCTTC.

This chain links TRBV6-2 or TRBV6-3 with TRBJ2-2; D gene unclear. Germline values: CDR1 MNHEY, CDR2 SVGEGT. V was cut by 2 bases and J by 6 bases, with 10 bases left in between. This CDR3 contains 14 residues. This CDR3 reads CASSYERTSGELFF. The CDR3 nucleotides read TGTGCCAGCAGTTACGAAAGGACGTCCGGGGAGCTGTTTTTT.

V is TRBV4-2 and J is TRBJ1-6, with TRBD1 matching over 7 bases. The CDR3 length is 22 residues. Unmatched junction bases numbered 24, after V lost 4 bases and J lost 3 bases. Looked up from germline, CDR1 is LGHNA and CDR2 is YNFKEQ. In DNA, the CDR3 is TGTGCCAGCAGCCCGTTCTACTATCAGGGACAGAGATTAGCATTCTATAATTCACCCCTCCACTTT. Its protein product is CASSPFYYQGQRLAFYNSPLHF.

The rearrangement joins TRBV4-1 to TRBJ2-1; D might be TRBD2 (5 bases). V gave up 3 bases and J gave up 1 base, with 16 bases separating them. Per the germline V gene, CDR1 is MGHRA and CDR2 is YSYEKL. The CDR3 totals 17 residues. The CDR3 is CASSHTKTTHSYNEQFF. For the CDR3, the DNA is TGCGCCAGCAGCCATACCAAGACTACCCATTCCTACAATGAGCAGTTCTTC.

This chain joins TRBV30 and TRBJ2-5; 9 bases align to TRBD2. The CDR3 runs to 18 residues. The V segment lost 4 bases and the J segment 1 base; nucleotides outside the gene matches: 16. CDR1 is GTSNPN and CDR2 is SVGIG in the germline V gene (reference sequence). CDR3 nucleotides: TGTGCCTGGAATTCACCCGCCAGGGCTAGCGGGACCCAAGAGACCCAGTACTTC. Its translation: CAWNSPARASGTQETQYF.

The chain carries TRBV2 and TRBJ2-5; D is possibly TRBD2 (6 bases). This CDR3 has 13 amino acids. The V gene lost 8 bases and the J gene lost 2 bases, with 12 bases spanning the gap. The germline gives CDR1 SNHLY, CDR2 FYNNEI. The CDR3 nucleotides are TGTGCCAGCGTTAGCGGTCTTCAAGAGACCCAGTACTTC. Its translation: CASVSGLQETQYF.

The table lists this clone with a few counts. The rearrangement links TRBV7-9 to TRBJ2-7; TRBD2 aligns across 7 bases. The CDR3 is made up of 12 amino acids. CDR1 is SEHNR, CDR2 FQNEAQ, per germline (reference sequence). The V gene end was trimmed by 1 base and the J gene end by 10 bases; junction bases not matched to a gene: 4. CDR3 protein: CASSLGGEGQYF. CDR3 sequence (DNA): TGTGCCAGCAGCTTAGGCGGGGAGGGCCAGTACTTC. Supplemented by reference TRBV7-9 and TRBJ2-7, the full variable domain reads DTGVSQNPRHKITKRGQNVTFRCDPISEHNRLYWYRQTLGQGPEFLTYFQNEAQLEKSRLLSDRFSAERPKGSFSTLEIQRTEQGDSAMYLCASSLGGEGQYFGPGTRLTVT.

CDR3 sequence (DNA): TGCGCCAGCAGCCGCCTAGTTGGAGGTCCCTACGAGCAGTACTTC. It is translated as CASSRLVGGPYEQYF. This chain links TRBV4-1 with TRBJ2-7; D possibly corresponds to TRBD2 (5 bases). This CDR3 has 15 residues. Germline lookup yields CDR1 MGHRA and CDR2 YSYEKL. V lost 4 bases to trimming and J lost 2 bases, with 15 bases between them.

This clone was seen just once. This chain's CDR3 is CSARDRQTQYF. CDR3 DNA sequence: TGCAGTGCTAGAGATCGGCAGACCCAGTACTTC. The chain links TRBV20-1 to TRBJ2-5; D is ambiguous. CDR1 DFQATT and CDR2 SNEGSKA come from the germline V gene (reference sequence). This CDR3 spans 11 amino acids. The V and J ends lost 0 bases and 6 bases respectively, with 5 bases between them.

For the CDR3, the DNA is TGCGCCAGCAGCGCGGGAGCAGACACTGAAGCTTTCTTT. It encodes CASSAGADTEAFF. The V gene is TRBV5-1, the J gene TRBJ1-1, with D uncertain. CDR1 is SGHRS, CDR2 YFSETQ, per germline. The CDR3 runs to 13 residues. The V end lost 4 bases, the J end lost 3 bases, and 10 bases lay between the germline ends.

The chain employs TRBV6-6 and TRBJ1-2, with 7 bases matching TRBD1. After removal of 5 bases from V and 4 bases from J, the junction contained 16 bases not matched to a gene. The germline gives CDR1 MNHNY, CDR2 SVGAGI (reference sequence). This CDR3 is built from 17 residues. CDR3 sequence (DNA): TGTGCCAGCAGTCCCCCGGGGACAGAGCTTCTTATCTATGGCTACACCTTC. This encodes CASSPPGTELLIYGYTF.